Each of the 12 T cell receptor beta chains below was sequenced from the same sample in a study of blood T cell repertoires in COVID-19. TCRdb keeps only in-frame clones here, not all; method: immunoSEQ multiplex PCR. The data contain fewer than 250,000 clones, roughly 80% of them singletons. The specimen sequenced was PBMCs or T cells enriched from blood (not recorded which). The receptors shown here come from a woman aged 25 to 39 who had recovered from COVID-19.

This chain's CDR3 is CASSQVTGGFGNTIYF. In DNA, the CDR3 is TGCGCCAGCAGCCAAGTTACAGGGGGCTTTGGAAACACCATATATTTT. The chain employs TRBV4-1 and TRBJ1-3; 9 nucleotides agree with TRBD1. Germline V CDR1 and CDR2: MGHRA, YSYEKL. This CDR3 has 16 amino acids. V trimming: 1 base; J trimming: 3 bases; junction bases outside the gene matches: 4.

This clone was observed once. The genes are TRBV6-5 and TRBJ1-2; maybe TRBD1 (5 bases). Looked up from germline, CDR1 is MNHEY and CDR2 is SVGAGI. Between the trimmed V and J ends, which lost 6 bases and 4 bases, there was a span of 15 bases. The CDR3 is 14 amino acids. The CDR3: CASSLGAGAYGYTF. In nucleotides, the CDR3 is TGTGCCAGCAGCCTTGGGGCAGGAGCCTATGGCTACACCTTC.

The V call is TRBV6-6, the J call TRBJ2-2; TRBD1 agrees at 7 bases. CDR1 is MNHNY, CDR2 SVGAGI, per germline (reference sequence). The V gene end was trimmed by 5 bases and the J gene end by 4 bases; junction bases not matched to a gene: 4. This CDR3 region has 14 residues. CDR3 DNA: TGTGCCAGCAGTCCGACAGGGACCACCGGGGAGCTGTTTTTT. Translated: CASSPTGTTGELFF.

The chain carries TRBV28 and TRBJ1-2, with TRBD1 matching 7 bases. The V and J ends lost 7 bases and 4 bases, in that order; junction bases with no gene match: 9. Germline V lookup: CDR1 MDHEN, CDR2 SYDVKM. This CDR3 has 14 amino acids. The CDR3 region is CASTPGTATYGYTF. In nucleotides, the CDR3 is TGTGCCAGCACCCCCGGGACAGCGACCTATGGCTACACCTTC.

The DNA for the CDR3 is TGTGCCAGTAGTACACGACCGGCGGGCTCCTACGAGCAGTACTTC. Residues: CASSTRPAGSYEQYF. V usage is TRBV19 and J usage is TRBJ2-7, with D tentatively TRBD2 (5 bases). The CDR3 is made up of 15 amino acids. Germline V gene sequence: CDR1 LNHDA, CDR2 SQIVND (reference sequence). Trimming shortened V by 4 bases and J by 0 bases, and 13 bases separated the two germline ends.

The CDR3 DNA reads as TGTGCCATCAGTGAGTCTAGGGCTCGGGGAGCCACTGAAGCTTTCTTT. This gives the protein CAISESRARGATEAFF. The chain employs TRBV10-3 and TRBJ1-1, with unresolved D. CDR1 and CDR2 from the germline V gene are ENHRY and SYGVKD. V lost 0 bases and J lost 4, with 15 bases in between. CDR3 length: 16 amino acids.

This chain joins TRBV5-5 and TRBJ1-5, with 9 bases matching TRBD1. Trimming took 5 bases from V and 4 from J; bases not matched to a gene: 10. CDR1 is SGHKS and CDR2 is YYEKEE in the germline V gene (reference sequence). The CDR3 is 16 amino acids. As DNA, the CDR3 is TGTGCCAGCAGACAATCCGGGACAGGGTCTAATCAGCCCCAGCATTTT. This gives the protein CASRQSGTGSNQPQHF.

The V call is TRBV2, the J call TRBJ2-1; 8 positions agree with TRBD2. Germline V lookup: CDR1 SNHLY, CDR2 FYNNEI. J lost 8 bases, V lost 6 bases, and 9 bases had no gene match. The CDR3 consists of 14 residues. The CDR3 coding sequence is TGTGCCAGCAGCCCGGGGGGGGACTGGGATGAGCAGTTCTTC. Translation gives CASSPGGDWDEQFF.

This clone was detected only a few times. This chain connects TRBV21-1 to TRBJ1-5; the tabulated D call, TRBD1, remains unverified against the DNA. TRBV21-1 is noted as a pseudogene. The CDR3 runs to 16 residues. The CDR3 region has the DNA TGTGCCAGCAGCAGGGGCCGAGAGGGGGTCGGTCAGCCCCAGCATTTT. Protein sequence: CASSRGREGVGQPQHF.

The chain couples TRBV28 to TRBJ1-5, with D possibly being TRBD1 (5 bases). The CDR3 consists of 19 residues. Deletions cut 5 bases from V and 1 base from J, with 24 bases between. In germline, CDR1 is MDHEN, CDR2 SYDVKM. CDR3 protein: CASSLFRGSFGTSNQPQHF. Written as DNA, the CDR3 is TGTGCCAGCAGTCTCTTTAGGGGTTCCTTCGGAACGAGCAATCAGCCCCAGCATTTT.

The CDR3 DNA is TGTGCCAGCAGTCCGGGTCCCGAGACAGGCGGCTATGGCTACACCTTC. Its protein is CASSPGPETGGYGYTF. This rearrangement joins TRBV6-4 to TRBJ1-2; a weak D match, TRBD1 (6 bases). V was clipped by 5 bases and J by 4 bases, with 20 bases between them. Germline V gene sequence: CDR1 MRHNA, CDR2 SNTAGT. CDR3 length: 16 residues.

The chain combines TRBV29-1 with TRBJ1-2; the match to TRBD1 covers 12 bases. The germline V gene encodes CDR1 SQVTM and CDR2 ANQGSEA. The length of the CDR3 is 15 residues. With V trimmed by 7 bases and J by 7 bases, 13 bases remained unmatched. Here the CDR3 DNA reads TGCAGCGCCACCGGGACAGGGGGCGCCGGCGGTGGCTACACCTTC. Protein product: CSATGTGGAGGGYTF.